This T cell receptor (beta chain) comes out of a study of blood T cell repertoires in COVID-19. Produced via immunoSEQ multiplex PCR; TCRdb's table is partial and in-frame only. This repertoire shows over 300,000 clones, over 75% found once; its top ten account for about 10%. V was cut by 11 bases and J by 0 bases, with 11 bases left in between. The CDR3 loop spans 14 amino acids. Germline assignment: CDR1 ENHRY and CDR2 SYGVKD. The chain uses TRBV10-3 and TRBJ1-6; D might be TRBD1 (5 bases). The receptor's source is a woman under 30 who had recovered from COVID-19. Source material: PBMCs or T cells enriched from blood (not recorded which). CDR3: CAVRQSSYNSPLHF. The CDR3 bases are TGTGCCGTCCGACAGAGCTCCTATAATTCACCCCTCCACTTT.